A single sample is the source of the 10 T cell receptor beta chains below, sequenced in a study of chemoradiotherapy in HPV16-positive cancers (dated by TCRdb to about 2022). The library was obtained by the immunoSEQ multiplex PCR assay. TCRdb mirrors the immuneACCESS table, restricted to in-frame sequences. Some clones are absent from its copies; in checked studies, under half trace to an unresolved V gene, and the reason for the others is unknown. In all, the sample holds about 2,400 clones, and roughly four fifths of those were seen once. The top ten hold approximately 39% of the sample. Source: tumor tissue, taken from a patient who underwent chemoradiotherapy. The receptors were gathered from a human donor with HPV-associated anogenital cancer.

The J gene is TRBJ2-7, the V gene TRBV7-6, with a tentative D call TRBD2 (6 bases). Per germline, CDR1 SGHVS and CDR2 FNYEAQ. This CDR3 is built from 15 residues. Trimming left V 2 bases short and J 3 bases short, with 14 bases between. This CDR3 is CASSLFAGLDYEQYF. The CDR3 DNA is TGTGCCAGCAGCTTATTTGCGGGACTTGACTACGAGCAGTACTTC.

The chain joins TRBV30 to TRBJ2-5; no clear D. The J call is doubtful: the DNA matches TRBJ2-7 better. The CDR3 covers 12 residues. The V gene's germline CDR1 is GTSNPN and CDR2 SVGIG (reference sequence). CDR3 amino acids: CAWSVLGYEQYF. CDR3 bases: TGTGCCTGGAGTGTACTGGGCTACGAGCAGTACTTC.

V gene TRBV2 combines with J gene TRBJ2-5; tentatively, D is TRBD2 (6 bases). The CDR3 sequence is 17 residues long. Germline lookup yields CDR1 SNHLY and CDR2 FYNNEI. The V and J ends lost 4 bases and 3 bases respectively, with 21 bases between them. CDR3 DNA sequence: TGTGCCAGCAGTGGGGAACTAGCAGAGGCCGGAAAAGAGACCCAGTACTTC. Amino acid sequence: CASSGELAEAGKETQYF.

This chain links TRBV7-9 with TRBJ2-7; perhaps TRBD1 as D (5 bases). This CDR3 contains 12 residues. Trimming left V 5 bases short and J 6 bases short, with 11 bases between. CDR1 is SEHNR and CDR2 is FQNEAQ in the germline V gene (reference sequence). As DNA, the CDR3 is TGTGCCAGCAGCATGGACATCGGCGAGCAGTACTTC. Its protein product is CASSMDIGEQYF. Looking up the rest from reference TRBV7-9 and TRBJ2-7 gives the full variable domain: DTGVSQNPRHKITKRGQNVTFRCDPISEHNRLYWYRQTLGQGPEFLTYFQNEAQLEKSRLLSDRFSAERPKGSFSTLEIQRTEQGDSAMYLCASSMDIGEQYFGPGTRLTVT.

V and J are TRBV5-6 and TRBJ1-2; 10 bases map to TRBD1. CDR1 and CDR2 from the germline V gene are SGHDT and YYEEEE. The J segment lost 6 bases and the V segment lost 1 base, leaving 6 bases of the junction unmatched. The CDR3 is 15 amino acids. The CDR3 bases are TGTGCCAGCAGCTTGACCGCGACAGGGGGCAATGGCTACACCTTC. Translation: CASSLTATGGNGYTF.

The rearrangement uses TRBV7-2 and TRBJ2-3, with TRBD2 identical over 8 bases. Germline values: CDR1 SGHTA, CDR2 FQGNSA. The J segment lost 1 base and the V segment lost 4 bases, leaving 4 bases of the junction unmatched. The CDR3 consists of 15 residues. DNA of the CDR3: TGTGCCAGCAGCTCTTCTAGCGGGCGCACAGATACGCAGTATTTT. It yields the protein CASSSSSGRTDTQYF.

The rearrangement uses TRBV29-1 and TRBJ2-1; 7 bases map to TRBD1. The CDR3 has 13 amino acids. Germline V gene lookup returns CDR1 SQVTM and CDR2 ANQGSEA. Trimming removed 4 bases from V and 6 bases from J; junction bases left unmatched: 6. CDR3 sequence (DNA): TGCAGCGTTGGACAGGGTATTGCCAATGAGCAGTTCTTC. This sequence encodes CSVGQGIANEQFF.

CDR3 DNA sequence: TGTGCCAGCTATTTAGGGAGAGGTAACACTGAAGCTTTCTTT. Translation: CASYLGRGNTEAFF. The V gene is TRBV28, the J gene TRBJ1-1; D remains ambiguous. Trimming cost V 8 bases and J 2 bases, with 15 bases left between them. Germline CDR1 reads MDHEN; CDR2 reads SYDVKM. The CDR3 runs 14 residues.

This clone was picked up one time. V and J are TRBV6-1 and TRBJ2-7, with 14 bases matching TRBD2. J gave up 5 bases and V 8 bases, and 5 bases lay outside the gene matches. This CDR3 has 14 residues. Germline assignment: CDR1 MNHNS and CDR2 SASEGT. CDR3 sequence: CASGGTSGSDEQYF. The CDR3 DNA sequence: TGTGCCAGCGGGGGGACTAGCGGGAGTGACGAGCAGTACTTC.

The rearrangement links TRBV2 to TRBJ2-5; no clear D. V shed 5 bases and J shed 2 bases, with 15 bases lying between them. Germline values: CDR1 SNHLY, CDR2 FYNNEI. The CDR3 loop spans 15 amino acids. The CDR3 here is CASSRLTVLQETQYF. For the CDR3, the DNA is TGTGCCAGCAGTAGACTTACTGTCCTGCAAGAGACCCAGTACTTC.